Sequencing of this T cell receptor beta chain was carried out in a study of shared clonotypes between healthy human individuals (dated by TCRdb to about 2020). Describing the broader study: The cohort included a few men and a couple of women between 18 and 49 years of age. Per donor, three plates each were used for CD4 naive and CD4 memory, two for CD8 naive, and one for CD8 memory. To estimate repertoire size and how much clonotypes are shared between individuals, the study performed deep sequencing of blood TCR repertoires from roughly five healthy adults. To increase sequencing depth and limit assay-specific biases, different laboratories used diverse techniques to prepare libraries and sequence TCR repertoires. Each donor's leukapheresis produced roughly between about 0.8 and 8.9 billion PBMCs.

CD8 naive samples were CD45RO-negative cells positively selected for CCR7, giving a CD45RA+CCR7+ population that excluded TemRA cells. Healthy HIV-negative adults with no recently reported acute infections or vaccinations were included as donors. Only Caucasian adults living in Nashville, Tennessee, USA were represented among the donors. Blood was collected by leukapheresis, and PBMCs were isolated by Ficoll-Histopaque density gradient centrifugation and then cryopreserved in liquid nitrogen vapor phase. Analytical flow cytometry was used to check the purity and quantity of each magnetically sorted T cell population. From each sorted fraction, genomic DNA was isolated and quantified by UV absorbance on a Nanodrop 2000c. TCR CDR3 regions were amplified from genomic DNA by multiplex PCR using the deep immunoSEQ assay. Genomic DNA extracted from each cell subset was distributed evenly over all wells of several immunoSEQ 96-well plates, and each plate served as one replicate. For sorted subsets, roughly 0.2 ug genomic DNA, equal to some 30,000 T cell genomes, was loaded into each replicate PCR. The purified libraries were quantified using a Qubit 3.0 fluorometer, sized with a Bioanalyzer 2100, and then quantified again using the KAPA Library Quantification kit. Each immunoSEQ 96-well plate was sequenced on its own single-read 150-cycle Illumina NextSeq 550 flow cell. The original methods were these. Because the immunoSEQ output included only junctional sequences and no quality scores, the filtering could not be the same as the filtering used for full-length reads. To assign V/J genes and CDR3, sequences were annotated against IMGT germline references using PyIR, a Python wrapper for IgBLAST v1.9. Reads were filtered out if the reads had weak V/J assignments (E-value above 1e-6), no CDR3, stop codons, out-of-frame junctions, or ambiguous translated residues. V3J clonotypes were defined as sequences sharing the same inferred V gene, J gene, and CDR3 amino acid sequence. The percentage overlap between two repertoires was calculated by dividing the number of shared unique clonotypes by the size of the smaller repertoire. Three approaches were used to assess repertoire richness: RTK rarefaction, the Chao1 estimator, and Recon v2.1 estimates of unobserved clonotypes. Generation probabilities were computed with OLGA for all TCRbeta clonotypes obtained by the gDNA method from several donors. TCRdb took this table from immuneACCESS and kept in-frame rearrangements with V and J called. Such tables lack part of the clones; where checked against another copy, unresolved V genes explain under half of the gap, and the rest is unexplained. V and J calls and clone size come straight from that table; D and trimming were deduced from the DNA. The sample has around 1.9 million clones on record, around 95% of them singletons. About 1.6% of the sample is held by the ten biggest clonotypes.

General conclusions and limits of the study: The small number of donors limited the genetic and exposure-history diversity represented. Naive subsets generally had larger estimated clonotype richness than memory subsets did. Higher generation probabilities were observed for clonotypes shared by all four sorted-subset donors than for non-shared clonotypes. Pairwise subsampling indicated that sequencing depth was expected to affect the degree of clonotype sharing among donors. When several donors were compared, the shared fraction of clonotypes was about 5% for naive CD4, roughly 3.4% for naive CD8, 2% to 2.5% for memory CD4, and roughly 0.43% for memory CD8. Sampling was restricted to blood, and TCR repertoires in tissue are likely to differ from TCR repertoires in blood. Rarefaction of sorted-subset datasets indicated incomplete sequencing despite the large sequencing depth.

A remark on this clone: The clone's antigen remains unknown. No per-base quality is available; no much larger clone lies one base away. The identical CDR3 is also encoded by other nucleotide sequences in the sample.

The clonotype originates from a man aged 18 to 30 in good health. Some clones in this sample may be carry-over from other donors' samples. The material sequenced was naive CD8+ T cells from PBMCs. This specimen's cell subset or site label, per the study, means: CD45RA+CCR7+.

The DNA reads TGCAGCGTTCTTGGGGGTGCCTACGAGCAGTACTTC. This yields the protein CSVLGGAYEQYF. The rearranged segments are TRBV29-1 and TRBJ2-7, with the D call perhaps TRBD1 or TRBD2, as 5 bases match in each case. Trimming costs V 5 bases and J 2 bases, and their ends lie 10 bases apart. For CDR1 and CDR2, the germline V gene lists SQVTM and ANQGSEA. The CDR3 spans 12 residues, from the cysteine through the phenylalanine. Just the 36-base CDR3 DNA is kept, in frame starting at base 1.